One and the same sample provided the 10 T cell receptor beta chains below, sequenced in a study of T cells after somatic rescue of genetic block. Profiling relied on immunoSEQ multiplex PCR, and the TCRdb table lists in-frame clones only, not all of them. The sample carries tens of thousands of clones, 90% to 96% recorded once. Sequenced material: peripheral blood mononuclear cells (PBMCs). These receptors were obtained from a child under two years old.

The chain links TRBV4-1 to TRBJ2-3; D is tentatively TRBD1 or TRBD2 (5 bases each). The CDR3 runs 15 residues. The germline CDR1 and CDR2 sequences are MGHRA and YSYEKL. Trimming removed 1 base at V and 5 bases at J, with 13 bases between. The CDR3 DNA reads TGCGCCAGCAGCCAAGCGGGGCGTCGGGGAGATACGCAGTATTTT. As protein: CASSQAGRRGDTQYF.

V gene TRBV10-3 combines with J gene TRBJ2-5; possible D gene TRBD1, 5 bases. This CDR3 region has 14 residues. Trimming took off 0 bases at V and 3 bases at J, with 8 bases between the two ends. CDR1 is ENHRY and CDR2 is SYGVKD in the germline V gene. The CDR3, as DNA: TGTGCCATCAGTGAGTCGGGGCAGAAAGAGACCCAGTACTTC. Encoded protein: CAISESGQKETQYF.

CDR3 protein: CASSLTEVNTEAFF. In DNA, the CDR3 is TGCGCCAGCAGCTTGACGGAGGTGAACACTGAAGCTTTCTTT. This rearrangement joins TRBV5-1 to TRBJ1-1; D call uncertain. V lost 1 base, J lost 0 bases, and 7 bases lay in between. CDR3 length: 14 amino acids. Looked up from germline, CDR1 is SGHRS and CDR2 is YFSETQ.

This chain connects TRBV28 to TRBJ1-5; 11 positions agree with TRBD1. CDR3 size: 11 residues. Germline CDR1 is MDHEN and CDR2 is SYDVKM. The CDR3 loop is CGTGGDQPQHF. The CDR3 nucleotides read TGTGGGACAGGGGGCGATCAGCCCCAGCATTTT.

This clone came up once. This chain links TRBV28 with TRBJ2-5; a possible D gene is TRBD2 (6 bases). This CDR3 has 16 amino acids. The V end was cut by 2 bases, the J end by 3 bases, with 16 bases between. Germline V gives CDR1 MDHEN, CDR2 SYDVKM. CDR3 coding DNA: TGTGCCAGCAGTTTACCCCGCGTCCGGGGGAAAGAGACCCAGTACTTC. The encoded protein is CASSLPRVRGKETQYF.

V usage is TRBV6-6 and J usage is TRBJ1-1; tentative D call: TRBD1 (5 bases). From germline, CDR1 is MNHNY and CDR2 SVGAGI (reference sequence). CDR3 length: 13 residues. Trimming took off 6 bases at V and 0 bases at J, with 8 bases between the two ends. The CDR3 DNA reads TGTGCCAGCAGGGGGCAAATGAACACTGAAGCTTTCTTT. This encodes CASRGQMNTEAFF.

V and J are TRBV7-9 and TRBJ2-7, with a possible D match to TRBD1 (6 bases). Trimming stripped 5 bases from V and 0 bases from J, with 11 bases between. CDR1 is SEHNR, CDR2 FQNEAQ, per germline (reference sequence). This CDR3 is 14 amino acids long. CDR3 loop: CASSPTGYSYEQYF. Here the CDR3 DNA reads TGTGCCAGCAGCCCAACAGGGTACTCCTACGAGCAGTACTTC.

The chain links TRBV30 to TRBJ1-3; D remains ambiguous. Trimming left V 0 bases short and J 0 bases short, with 6 bases between. This CDR3 has 14 residues. The germline V gene encodes CDR1 GTSNPN and CDR2 SVGIG (reference sequence). CDR3 protein: CAWSVGTSGNTIYF. As DNA, the CDR3 is TGTGCCTGGAGTGTAGGCACCTCTGGAAACACCATATATTTT.

The rearrangement uses TRBV27 and TRBJ2-3; TRBD1 aligns across 10 bases. V lost 0 bases and J lost 5; bases outside the gene matches: 2. Germline assignment: CDR1 MNHEY and CDR2 SMNVEV (reference sequence). The CDR3 runs to 15 residues. The CDR3 nucleotides are TGTGCCAGCAGTTTATCAGGGGACAGGGGAGATACGCAGTATTTT. It yields the protein CASSLSGDRGDTQYF.

The genes are TRBV2 and TRBJ1-2; D is ambiguous. V dropped 0 bases and J dropped 1 base, with 9 bases sitting between them. CDR1 and CDR2 (germline): SNHLY, FYNNEI. The CDR3 has 15 amino acids. CDR3 bases: TGTGCCAGCAGTGAAGCGCTTTCGGTTAACTATGGCTACACCTTC. This encodes CASSEALSVNYGYTF. Supplemented by reference TRBV2 and TRBJ1-2, the full variable domain reads EPEVTQTPSHQVTQMGQEVILRCVPISNHLYFYWYRQILGQKVEFLVSFYNNEISEKSEIFDDQFSVERPDGSNFTLKIRSTKLEDSAMYFCASSEALSVNYGYTFGSGTRLTVV.